This entry is about one TCR beta chain. The target antigen is unknown. There are 13 residues in the CDR3. Trimming left V 2 bases short and J 6 bases short, with 11 bases between. CDR1 is SGHDT and CDR2 is YYEEEE in the germline V gene. Here immunoSEQ multiplex PCR was the method, and the copy in TCRdb shows in-frame clones only, minus some. Of 60,000 to 65,000 clones in the sample, approximately 57% are singletons; the top ten hold roughly 14%. This sample is part of a study of cytotoxic CD8 clonotypes in ibrutinib-treated CLL. Findings of the study overall: Sampling times, which were not matched between the groups, differed between sustained-remission patients and progressing patients. Age-matched healthy donor levels were exceeded by baseline clonality, which tracked circulating CD8+ T-cell counts.

The chain recombines TRBV5-6 with TRBJ1-2; D ambiguous. The TCR sequence derives from a human donor with chronic lymphocytic leukemia. This sample comprised PBMCs, obtained after 12 months of ibrutinib treatment. CDR3 residues: CASSFSGIDGYTF. As DNA, the CDR3 is TGTGCCAGCAGCTTCTCCGGGATCGATGGCTACACCTTC.